This is a list of T cell receptor beta chains from one sample in a study of T cell changes during pregnancy in multiple sclerosis. Generated by immunoSEQ multiplex PCR, the TCRdb table keeps only in-frame clones and is missing some. The sample consists of 84,000 or so clones, 94% of them appearing once. The material sequenced was peripheral blood, taken in the third trimester of pregnancy. Receptor source: a female donor with multiple sclerosis, enrolled in a pregnancy study. Each CDR3 is given with its conserved first and last residue. D genes are given only for firm matches.

J gene	V gene	D gene	CDR3 DNA	CDR3 protein
TRBJ2-1	TRBV18	TRBD2	TGTGCCAGCTCACCGAGCGGGAGTATATGGTTCTTC	CASSPSGSIWFF
TRBJ1-2	TRBV7-9	TRBD1	TGTGCCAGCAGCTTAGGACGGACAGGTTTTAACTATGGCTACACCTTC	CASSLGRTGFNYGYTF
TRBJ2-1	TRBV6-5	.	TGTGCCAGCAGTTACACGGGCAATGAGCAGTTCTTC	CASSYTGNEQFF
TRBJ2-7	TRBV6-5	.	TGTGCCAGCCAAAGCGGGACACCATCCTACGAGCAGTACTTC	CASQSGTPSYEQYF
TRBJ2-1	TRBV18	TRBD1	TGTGCCAGCTCCGGGACAGGGGGCCTTGAGCAGTTCTTC	CASSGTGGLEQFF
TRBJ2-2	TRBV28	TRBD1	TGTGCCAGCAGATCCGCAAGGCGGACAGGGAGCGGCGGGGAGCTGTTTTTT	CASRSARRTGSGGELFF
TRBJ1-1	TRBV7-9	TRBD1	TGTGCCAGCAGGGGACAGTCCCCCACTGAAGCTTTCTTT	CASRGQSPTEAFF
TRBJ2-7	TRBV6-1	.	TGTGCCAGCAGTGAAGCACATCAGGGGATCATGTACGAGCAGTACTTC	CASSEAHQGIMYEQYF
TRBJ2-3	TRBV9	.	TGTGCCAGCAGCGGGGGGGCTAGCGGAACAGATACGCAGTATTTT	CASSGGASGTDTQYF
TRBJ2-1	TRBV28	.	TGTGCCAGCAGAGTATATCCGAGCGATGAGCAGTTCTTC	CASRVYPSDEQFF
TRBJ1-3	TRBV7-2	.	TGTGCCAGCAGCCAAGGGAGCTCTGGAAACACCATATATTTT	CASSQGSSGNTIYF
TRBJ1-2	TRBV4-2	.	TGTGCCAGCAGCGCACAGGAGTATGGCTACACCTTC	CASSAQEYGYTF
TRBJ2-3	TRBV29-1	.	TGCAGCGTAAGCGTTACAGATACGCAGTATTTT	CSVSVTDTQYF
TRBJ2-2	TRBV6-1	TRBD1	TGTGCCAGCGGGACAGCACCCACCGGGGAGCTGTTTTTT	CASGTAPTGELFF